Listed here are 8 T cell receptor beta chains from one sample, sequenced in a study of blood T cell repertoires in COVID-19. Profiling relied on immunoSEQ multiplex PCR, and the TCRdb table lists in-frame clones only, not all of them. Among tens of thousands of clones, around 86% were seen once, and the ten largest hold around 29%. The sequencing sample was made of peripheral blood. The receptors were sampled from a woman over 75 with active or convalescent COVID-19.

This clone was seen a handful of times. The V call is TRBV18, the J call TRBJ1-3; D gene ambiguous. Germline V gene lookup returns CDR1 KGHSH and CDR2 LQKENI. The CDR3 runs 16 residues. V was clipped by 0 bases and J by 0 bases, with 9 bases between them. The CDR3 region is CASSPPRSSSGNTIYF. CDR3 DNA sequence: TGTGCCAGCTCACCACCGCGGTCCTCCTCTGGAAACACCATATATTTT.

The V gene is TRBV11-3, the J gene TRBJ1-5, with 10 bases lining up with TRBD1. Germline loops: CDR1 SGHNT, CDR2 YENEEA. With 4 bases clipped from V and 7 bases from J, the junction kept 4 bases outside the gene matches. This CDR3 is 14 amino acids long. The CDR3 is CASSSGQGFQPQHF. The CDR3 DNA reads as TGTGCCAGCAGCTCGGGACAGGGGTTCCAGCCCCAGCATTTT.

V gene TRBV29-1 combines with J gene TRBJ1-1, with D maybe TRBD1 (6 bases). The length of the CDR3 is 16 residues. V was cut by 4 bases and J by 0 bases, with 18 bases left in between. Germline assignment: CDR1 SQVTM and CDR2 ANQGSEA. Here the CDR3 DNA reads TGCAGCGTTGCAAATTTGCTCGACAGGATGAACACTGAAGCTTTCTTT. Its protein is CSVANLLDRMNTEAFF.

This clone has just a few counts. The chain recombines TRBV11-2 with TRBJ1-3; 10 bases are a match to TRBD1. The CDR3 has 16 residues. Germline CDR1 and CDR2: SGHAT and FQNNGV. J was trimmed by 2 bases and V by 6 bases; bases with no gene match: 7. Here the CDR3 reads CASRGQGRFTGNTIYF. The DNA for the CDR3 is TGTGCCAGCAGGGGACAGGGGCGTTTCACTGGAAACACCATATATTTT.

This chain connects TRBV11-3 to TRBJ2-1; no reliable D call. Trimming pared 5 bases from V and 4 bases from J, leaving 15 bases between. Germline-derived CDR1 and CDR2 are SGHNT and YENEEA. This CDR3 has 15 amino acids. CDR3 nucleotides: TGTGCCAGCAGCCTATCAGGAAGTATTTACAATGAGCAGTTCTTC. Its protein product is CASSLSGSIYNEQFF.

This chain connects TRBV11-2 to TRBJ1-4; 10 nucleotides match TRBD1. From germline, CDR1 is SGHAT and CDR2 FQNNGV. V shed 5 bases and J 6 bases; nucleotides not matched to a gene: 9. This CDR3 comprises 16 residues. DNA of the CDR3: TGTGCCAGCAGCCCAAGGGGGACAGGGGTTGATGAAAAACTGTTTTTT. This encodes CASSPRGTGVDEKLFF. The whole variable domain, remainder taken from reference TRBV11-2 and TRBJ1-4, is EAGVAQSPRYKIIEKRQSVAFWCNPISGHATLYWYQQILGQGPKLLIQFQNNGVVDDSQLPKDRFSAERLKGVDSTLKIQPAKLEDSAVYLCASSPRGTGVDEKLFFGSGTQLSVL.

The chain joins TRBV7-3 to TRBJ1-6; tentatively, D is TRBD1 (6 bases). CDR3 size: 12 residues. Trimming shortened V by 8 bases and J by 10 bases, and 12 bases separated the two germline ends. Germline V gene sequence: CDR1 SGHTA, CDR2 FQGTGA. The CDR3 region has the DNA TGTGCCAGCCGGGACAACAACTCACCCCTCCACTTT. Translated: CASRDNNSPLHF.

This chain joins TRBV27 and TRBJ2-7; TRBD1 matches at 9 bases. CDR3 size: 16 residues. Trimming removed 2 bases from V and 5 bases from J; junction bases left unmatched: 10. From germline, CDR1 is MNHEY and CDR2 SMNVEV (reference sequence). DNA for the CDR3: TGTGCCAGCAGTTTAGGCCCCGGGACAGGGAACCACGAGCAGTACTTC. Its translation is CASSLGPGTGNHEQYF.